This TCR beta chain was sequenced during a study of cytomegalovirus exposure and HLA in healthy donors. Primers included in the PCR were 60 Vbeta and 13 Jbeta primers. Assay: immunoSEQ multiplex PCR; the TCRdb copy retains only in-frame clones and omits some. In the table there are roughly 130,000 clones, 83% of which are singletons. The TCR was taken from a girl aged 2 to 9 in good health and CMV-seronegative. Source material: PBMCs.

CDR3 DNA sequence: TGCAGCGTTACCGGGACACGGTCCTACGAGCAGTACTTC. Protein product: CSVTGTRSYEQYF. V usage is TRBV29-1 and J usage is TRBJ2-7, with D possibly TRBD1 on 6 matching bases. This CDR3 contains 13 residues. Germline CDR1 reads SQVTM; CDR2 reads ANQGSEA. Trimming removed 5 bases from V and 1 base from J, with 12 bases in between.